The rows below give T cell receptor beta chains drawn from one sample of a study of blood T cell repertoires in COVID-19. Assay used: immunoSEQ multiplex PCR; TCRdb lists only in-frame clones, some missing. Of 200,000 to 250,000 clones in the sample, 75% to 90% are singletons; the top ten hold roughly 4.9%. Sequenced sample: peripheral blood. The receptors here all came from a human donor in a cohort sampled during active COVID-19. Each CDR3 is given with its conserved first and last residue. The D gene is left open where the match is weak. A clone size is listed for some rows: how often the clone was seen (once, few, many), or a class if it is expanded.

.,TRBD2,TRBJ2-7,TRBV9,CASSSGTSGSYEQYF,TGTGCCAGCAGCTCCGGGACTAGCGGTTCCTACGAGCAGTACTTC
.,TRBD1,TRBJ1-1,TRBV13,CASSLYGTGGNTEAFF,TGTGCCAGCAGCTTATACGGGACAGGGGGCAACACTGAAGCTTTCTTT
.,.,TRBJ2-4,TRBV7-9,CASSLVRGDAKNIQYF,TGTGCCAGCAGCCTTGTAAGAGGAGACGCCAAAAACATTCAGTACTTC
.,.,TRBJ2-1,TRBV3-1/TRBV3-2,CASSRHNNEQFF,TGTGCCAGCAGCCGACATAACAATGAGCAGTTCTTC
.,TRBD2,TRBJ2-3,TRBV11-3,CASSFLAGDTQYF,TGTGCCAGCAGCTTTTTAGCGGGCGATACGCAGTATTTT
.,TRBD2,TRBJ2-1,TRBV4-1,CASSLKIAGGAFDEQFF,TGCGCCAGCAGCCTAAAGATAGCGGGAGGCGCCTTCGATGAGCAGTTCTTC
once,.,TRBJ2-1,TRBV5-4,CASSLGSGFSYNEQFF,TGTGCCAGCAGCTTGGGGAGCGGGTTCTCCTACAATGAGCAGTTCTTC
.,TRBD1,TRBJ2-7,TRBV11-2,CASSPPGGIGYEQYF,TGTGCCAGCAGCCCCCCAGGGGGCATTGGATACGAGCAGTACTTC
.,.,TRBJ2-7,TRBV11-2,CASSAVTGEQYF,TGTGCCAGCAGCGCGGTGACGGGGGAGCAGTACTTC
.,.,TRBJ2-7,TRBV6-5,CASIPGYQYEQYF,TGTGCCAGCATCCCGGGGTATCAGTACGAGCAGTACTTC
few,TRBD1,TRBJ1-1,TRBV18,CASSPTQGGAFF,TGTGCCAGCTCACCGACGCAGGGGGGAGCTTTCTTT
.,.,TRBJ2-3,TRBV5-1,CASSLEKGTDTQYF,TGCGCCAGCAGCTTGGAGAAGGGGACAGATACGCAGTATTTT
once,TRBD2,TRBJ2-1,TRBV27,CASSFISGRNEQFF,TGTGCCAGCAGTTTTATTAGCGGGAGGAACGAGCAGTTCTTC
.,TRBD2,TRBJ2-7,TRBV28,CATGLAVSYEQYF,TGTGCCACGGGACTAGCGGTTTCCTACGAGCAGTACTTC
few,.,TRBJ2-7,TRBV20-1,CSAIYGEQYF,TGCAGTGCTATTTACGGGGAGCAGTACTTC
.,.,TRBJ1-2,TRBV27,CASSLSINGGGYGYTF,TGTGCCAGCAGTTTATCGATAAATGGGGGCGGGTATGGCTACACCTTC
.,TRBD2,TRBJ2-1,TRBV5-1,CASSSGSSGRTNEQFF,TGCGCCAGCAGCTCGGGGAGTAGCGGGAGAACAAATGAGCAGTTCTTC
.,TRBD2,TRBJ2-3,TRBV5-1,CASSLSGRTDTQYF,TGCGCCAGCAGCCTTAGCGGGAGAACAGATACGCAGTATTTT
.,TRBD1,TRBJ1-1,TRBV7-9,CASSLPPRTGGITEAFF,TGTGCCAGCAGCTTACCCCCACGGACAGGGGGCATCACTGAAGCTTTCTTT
few,.,TRBJ1-2,TRBV20-1,CSASRNYGYTF,TGCAGTGCTAGCAGGAACTATGGCTACACCTTC
.,.,TRBJ2-7,TRBV6-2/TRBV6-3,CASSYWKLGGYEQYF,TGTGCCAGCAGTTACTGGAAACTAGGAGGTTACGAGCAGTACTTC
once,.,TRBJ1-2,TRBV14,CASSQGNRQYGYTF,TGTGCCAGCAGCCAGGGGAACAGACAGTATGGCTACACCTTC
.,TRBD1,TRBJ1-5,TRBV2,CASSEQGGQPQHF,TGTGCCAGCAGTGAACAGGGGGGACAGCCCCAGCATTTT
.,TRBD1,TRBJ1-4,TRBV5-1,CASSRGQGNEKLFF,TGCGCCAGCAGCCGGGGACAGGGGAATGAAAAACTGTTTTTT
.,.,TRBJ2-7,TRBV5-1,CASSQTNDYGEQYF,TGCGCCAGCAGCCAGACTAACGACTACGGCGAGCAGTACTTC
.,TRBD1,TRBJ1-2,TRBV27,CASSPRGGGVAYGYTF,TGTGCCAGCAGCCCCCGCGGAGGGGGCGTAGCATATGGCTACACCTTC
few,TRBD2,TRBJ2-1,TRBV9,CASSVDSGISYNEQFF,TGTGCCAGCAGCGTAGATAGCGGGATTTCCTACAATGAGCAGTTCTTC
.,.,TRBJ2-7,TRBV4-1,CASSQGPGSYEQYF,TGCGCCAGCAGCCAAGGTCCGGGGTCCTACGAGCAGTACTTC
.,TRBD1,TRBJ2-7,TRBV28,CASSQTGTGTYEQYF,TGTGCCAGCAGTCAAACCGGGACAGGGACCTACGAGCAGTACTTC
.,.,TRBJ1-5,TRBV7-2,CASSSTGTRSNQPQHF,TGTGCCAGCAGCTCGACGGGGACTAGGTCCAATCAGCCCCAGCATTTT
.,TRBD2,TRBJ2-3,TRBV9,CASSVTSAGLDTQYF,TGTGCCAGCAGCGTAACTTCAGCGGGATTAGATACGCAGTATTTT
.,.,TRBJ2-7,TRBV19,CASSIGIRVPYEQYF,TGTGCCAGTAGTATTGGAATCCGGGTCCCCTACGAGCAGTACTTC
once,TRBD1,TRBJ1-1,TRBV28,CASSRPGGRKTEAFF,TGTGCCAGCAGCAGGCCAGGGGGAAGGAAAACTGAAGCTTTCTTT
.,TRBD1,TRBJ1-1,TRBV30,CAWSAGTGMNTEAFF,TGTGCCTGGAGTGCGGGGACAGGGATGAACACTGAAGCTTTCTTT
once,TRBD1,TRBJ1-2,TRBV13,CASSQGQGLYGYTF,TGTGCCAGCAGCCAGGGACAGGGACTCTATGGCTACACCTTC
few,TRBD1,TRBJ1-6,TRBV6-1,CASSEGTGSSPLHF,TGTGCCAGCAGTGAAGGGACAGGGTCATCACCCCTCCACTTT
.,TRBD1,TRBJ1-5,TRBV29-1,CSVALDRGRRQPQHF,TGCAGCGTTGCCTTGGACAGGGGGCGGAGGCAGCCCCAGCATTTT
.,TRBD1,TRBJ1-2,TRBV4-1,CASSQGDRFFFGGYTF,TGCGCCAGCAGCCAGGGGGACAGGTTTTTTTTTGGCGGCTACACCTTC
.,.,TRBJ2-7,TRBV28,CASTLRGRNSYEQYF,TGTGCCAGCACCCTGAGAGGGAGGAACTCCTACGAGCAGTACTTC
.,TRBD1,TRBJ1-4,TRBV18,CASSPRGPYEKLFF,TGTGCCAGCTCCCCAAGGGGGCCCTATGAAAAACTGTTTTTT
.,TRBD1,TRBJ1-1,TRBV5-4,CASSLVHRGGAFF,TGTGCCAGCAGCTTGGTTCACAGGGGAGGTGCTTTCTTT
.,.,TRBJ1-1,TRBV3-1/TRBV3-2,CASSQRGGQGAFF,TGTGCCAGCAGCCAACGCGGGGGACAAGGAGCTTTCTTT
once,.,TRBJ1-5,TRBV30,CAWSVPGSTSNQPQHF,TGTGCCTGGAGTGTCCCGGGGAGCACTAGCAATCAGCCCCAGCATTTT
.,.,TRBJ2-7,TRBV7-2,CASSSRGGYEQYF,TGTGCCAGCAGCTCCCGAGGAGGCTACGAGCAGTACTTC
few,.,TRBJ2-7,TRBV11-2,CASSLDRSSYEQYF,TGTGCCAGCAGCCTAGACAGGTCCTCCTACGAGCAGTACTTC
.,TRBD1,TRBJ2-1,TRBV7-9,CASSSRRQGRGNEQFF,TGTGCCAGCAGCTCTCGAAGACAGGGCCGGGGCAATGAGCAGTTCTTC
.,.,TRBJ1-2,TRBV5-4,CASSTGAGGYTF,TGTGCCAGCAGCACCGGCGCGGGGGGCTACACCTTC
.,.,TRBJ2-7,TRBV7-2,CASSLVVYEQYF,TGTGCCAGCAGCTTAGTAGTGTACGAGCAGTACTTC
.,TRBD2,TRBJ2-7,TRBV4-3,CASRPGLAASYEQYF,TGCGCCAGCAGGCCGGGACTAGCGGCCTCCTACGAGCAGTACTTC